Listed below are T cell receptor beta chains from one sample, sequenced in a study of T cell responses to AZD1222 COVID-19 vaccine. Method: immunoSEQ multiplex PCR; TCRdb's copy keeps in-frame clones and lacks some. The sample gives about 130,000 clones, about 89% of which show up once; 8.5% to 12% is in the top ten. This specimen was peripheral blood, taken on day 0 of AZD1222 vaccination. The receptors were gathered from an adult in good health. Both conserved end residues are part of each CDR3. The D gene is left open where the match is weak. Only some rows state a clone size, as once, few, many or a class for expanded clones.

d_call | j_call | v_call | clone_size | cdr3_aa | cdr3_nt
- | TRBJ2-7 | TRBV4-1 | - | CASSQGEGGEQYF | TGCGCCAGCAGCCAAGGCGAGGGCGGCGAGCAGTACTTC
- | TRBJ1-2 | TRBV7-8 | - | CASSRGRAAYGYTF | TGTGCCAGCAGCCGGGGGCGGGCGGCCTATGGCTACACCTTC
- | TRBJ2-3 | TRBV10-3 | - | CAISAAGTSTDTQYF | TGTGCCATCAGTGCGGCGGGAACTAGCACAGATACGCAGTATTTT
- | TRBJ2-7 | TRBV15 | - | CATSRDRTALEQYF | TGTGCCACCAGCAGAGATCGGACAGCCCTCGAGCAGTACTTC
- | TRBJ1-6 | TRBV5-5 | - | CASSQDSNSPLHF | TGTGCCAGCAGCCAGGACAGTAATTCACCCCTCCACTTT
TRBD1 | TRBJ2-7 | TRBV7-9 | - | CASSLGQGRYEQYF | TGTGCCAGCAGCCTGGGACAGGGGAGGTACGAGCAGTACTTC
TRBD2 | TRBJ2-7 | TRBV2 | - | CASRDPGLGDYEQYF | TGTGCCAGCAGGGATCCGGGACTAGGGGATTACGAGCAGTACTTC
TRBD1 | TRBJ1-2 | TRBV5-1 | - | CASSQGGTGSGYTF | TGCGCCAGCAGCCAGGGAGGGACAGGGAGTGGCTACACCTTC
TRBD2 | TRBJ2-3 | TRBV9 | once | CASSVEGGRGTDTQYF | TGTGCCAGCAGCGTAGAAGGAGGGAGGGGCACAGATACGCAGTATTTT
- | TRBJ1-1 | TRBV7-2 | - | CASSPTRRGTTEAFF | TGTGCCAGCAGCCCCACCCGGCGGGGTACCACTGAAGCTTTCTTT
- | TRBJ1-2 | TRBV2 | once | CASSEGRSPYGYTF | TGTGCCAGCAGTGAAGGGCGGTCCCCCTATGGCTACACCTTC
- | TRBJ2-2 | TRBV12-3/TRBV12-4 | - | CASRQQARKLFF | TGTGCCAGCAGGCAACAGGCCCGGAAGCTGTTTTTT
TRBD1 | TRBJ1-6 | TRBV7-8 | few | CASSPGTGDNSPLHF | TGTGCCAGCAGCCCCGGGACAGGGGACAATTCACCCCTCCACTTT